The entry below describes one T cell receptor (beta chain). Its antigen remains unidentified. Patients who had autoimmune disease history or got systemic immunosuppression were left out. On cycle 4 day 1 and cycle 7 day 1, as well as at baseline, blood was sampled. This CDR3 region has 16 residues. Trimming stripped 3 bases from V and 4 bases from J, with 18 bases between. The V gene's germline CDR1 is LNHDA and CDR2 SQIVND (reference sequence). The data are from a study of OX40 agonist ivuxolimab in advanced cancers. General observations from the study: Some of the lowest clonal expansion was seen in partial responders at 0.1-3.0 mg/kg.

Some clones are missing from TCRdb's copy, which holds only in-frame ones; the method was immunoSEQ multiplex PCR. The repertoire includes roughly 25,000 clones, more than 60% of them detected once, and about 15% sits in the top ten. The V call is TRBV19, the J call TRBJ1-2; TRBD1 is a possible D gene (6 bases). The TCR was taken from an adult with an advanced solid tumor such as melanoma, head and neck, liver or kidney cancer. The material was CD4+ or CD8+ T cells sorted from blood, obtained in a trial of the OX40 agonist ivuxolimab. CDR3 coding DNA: TGTGCCAGTAGTATGTATGGGGGCGTCTGGCCCTATGGCTACACCTTC. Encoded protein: CASSMYGGVWPYGYTF.